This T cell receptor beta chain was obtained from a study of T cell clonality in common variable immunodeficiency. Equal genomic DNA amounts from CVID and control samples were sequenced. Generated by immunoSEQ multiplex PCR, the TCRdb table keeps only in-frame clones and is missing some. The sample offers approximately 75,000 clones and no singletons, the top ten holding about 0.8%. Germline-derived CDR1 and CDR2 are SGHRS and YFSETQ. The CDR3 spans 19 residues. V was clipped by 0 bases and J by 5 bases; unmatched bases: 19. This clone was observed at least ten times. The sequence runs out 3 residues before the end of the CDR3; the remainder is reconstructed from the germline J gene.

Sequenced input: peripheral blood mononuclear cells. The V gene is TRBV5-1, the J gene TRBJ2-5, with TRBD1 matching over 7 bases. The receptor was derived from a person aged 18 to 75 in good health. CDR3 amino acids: CASSLGVRRTDRRRETQYF. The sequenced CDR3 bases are TGCGCCAGCAGCTTGGGGGTCAGGAGGACGGACAGGCGACGGGAGACC. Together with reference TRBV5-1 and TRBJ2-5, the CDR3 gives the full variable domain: KAGVTQTPRYLIKTRGQQVTLSCSPISGHRSVSWYQQTPGQGLQFLFEYFSETQRNKGNFPGRFSGRQFSNSRSEMNVSTLELGDSALYLCASSLGVRRTDRRRETQYFGPGTRLLVL.